The 5 T cell receptor beta chains presented below share a single source sample, sequenced in a study of T cell responses to AZD1222 COVID-19 vaccine. Assay: immunoSEQ multiplex PCR; the TCRdb copy retains only in-frame clones and omits some. The repertoire holds approximately 140,000 clones, with about 91% as singletons. The material was peripheral blood, obtained on day 0 of AZD1222 vaccination. The receptors here all came from an adult in good health.

The chain couples TRBV3-1 (or the pseudogene TRBV3-2) to TRBJ2-3, with 8 bases identical to TRBD2. The CDR3 runs 16 residues. Germline lookup yields CDR1 LGHDT and CDR2 YNNKEL (reference sequence). The ends lost 2 bases at V and 2 bases at J; junction bases unmatched: 6. CDR3 sequence reads: CASSQSLAGFTDTQYF. As DNA, the CDR3 is TGTGCCAGCAGCCAATCCCTAGCGGGCTTCACAGATACGCAGTATTTT.

This chain uses TRBV4-3 with TRBJ2-1, with D possibly TRBD2 on 5 matching bases. The V gene lost 4 bases and the J gene lost 8 bases, with 15 bases spanning the gap. CDR1 and CDR2 from the germline V gene are LGHNA and YSLEER. This CDR3 comprises 14 residues. CDR3 DNA sequence: TGCGCCAGCAGCCTCTACCCGGCACTAGATGAGCAGTTCTTC. Protein product: CASSLYPALDEQFF.

The chain has TRBV4-2 and TRBJ2-1; weak D call: TRBD2 (5 bases). Germline values: CDR1 LGHNA, CDR2 YNFKEQ. The CDR3 covers 13 residues. V was cut by 4 bases and J by 4 bases, with 8 bases left in between. This CDR3 reads CASSPGGYNEQFF. CDR3 DNA: TGTGCCAGCAGCCCAGGCGGGTACAATGAGCAGTTCTTC.

The chain employs TRBV21-1 and TRBJ2-3; TRBD2 is taken as the D call from the table, unchecked against the DNA. TRBV21-1 is classified as a pseudogene. This CDR3 spans 16 amino acids. CDR3 nucleotides: TGTGCCAGCAGCAAAAAACTAGCGAGTAGCACAGATACGCAGTATTTT. This encodes CASSKKLASSTDTQYF.

The chain links TRBV7-2 to TRBJ2-7; TRBD2 aligns across 10 bases. The CDR3 runs to 17 residues. Germline assignment: CDR1 SGHTA and CDR2 FQGNSA. After removal of 2 bases from V and 2 bases from J, the junction contained 9 bases not matched to a gene. The CDR3 sequence: CASSLRASGSLTYEQYF. The CDR3 DNA follows: TGTGCCAGCAGCTTAAGGGCTAGCGGGAGCCTAACCTACGAGCAGTACTTC.